The 19 T cell receptor beta chains below come from one sample, sequenced in a study of cytomegalovirus exposure and HLA in healthy donors. Libraries were prepared by immunoSEQ multiplex PCR; TCRdb keeps only in-frame clonotypes and omits some of them. The repertoire holds 190,000 or so clones, with approximately 80% as singletons. Material for sequencing was PBMCs. These receptors originate from a woman younger than 45 in good health and CMV-seropositive.

This clone occurred once. The chain couples TRBV7-2 to TRBJ2-1; 10 nucleotides line up with TRBD2. The germline V gene has CDR1 SGHTA and CDR2 FQGNSA. V shed 2 bases, J shed 7 bases, and the junction held 2 bases outside the gene matches. This CDR3 contains 14 residues. This chain's CDR3 is CASSLLLAGNEQFF. Here the CDR3 DNA reads TGTGCCAGCAGCTTACTACTAGCGGGGAATGAGCAGTTCTTC.

V gene TRBV28 combines with J gene TRBJ1-1; no definite D call. The CDR3 runs to 13 residues. Trimming stripped 3 bases from V and 5 bases from J, with 10 bases between. In germline, CDR1 is MDHEN, CDR2 SYDVKM. In nucleotides, the CDR3 is TGTGCCAGCAGTTTGGAACGGCGGACTGAAGCTTTCTTT. Translating gives CASSLERRTEAFF.

The chain has TRBV5-1 and TRBJ2-2, with 10 nucleotides matching TRBD1. The CDR3 spans 16 residues. Germline V gene sequence: CDR1 SGHRS, CDR2 YFSETQ. V lost 3 bases to trimming and J lost 5 bases; unmatched junction nucleotides: 7. The CDR3 coding sequence is TGCGCCAGCAGCTCCGGGACAGGGGTTTTTACCGGGGAGCTGTTTTTT. This gives the protein CASSSGTGVFTGELFF.

The genes are TRBV29-1 and TRBJ2-3; TRBD1 matches at 7 bases. There are 15 residues in the CDR3. Unmatched junction bases numbered 9, after V lost 3 bases and J lost 3 bases. Germline V lookup: CDR1 SQVTM, CDR2 ANQGSEA. The CDR3 DNA sequence: TGCAGCGTTGACGCACAGGGGAAAGGGACAGATACGCAGTATTTT. Protein sequence: CSVDAQGKGTDTQYF.

V usage is TRBV25-1 and J usage is TRBJ2-2; 7 bases fit TRBD1. Per the germline V gene, CDR1 is MGHDK and CDR2 is SYGVNS. With V trimmed by 6 bases and J by 4 bases, 8 bases remained unmatched. This CDR3 is built from 15 residues. The CDR3 reads CASRETGTVTGELFF. CDR3 sequence (DNA): TGTGCCAGCAGAGAAACCGGGACAGTCACCGGGGAGCTGTTTTTT.

This sequence joins TRBV6-1 and TRBJ1-2, with D maybe TRBD1 (6 bases). CDR1 and CDR2 from the germline V gene are MNHNS and SASEGT. Trimming left V 10 bases short and J 4 bases short, with 7 bases between. The length of the CDR3 is 10 residues. CDR3 residues: CATQGYGYTF. CDR3 DNA: TGTGCCACACAGGGCTATGGCTACACCTTC.

J is TRBJ1-4 and V is TRBV6-5; 8 nucleotides agree with TRBD1. There are 16 residues in the CDR3. Trimming at V came to 2 bases and at J to 7 bases, leaving 9 bases not matched to a gene. CDR1 is MNHEY, CDR2 SVGAGI, per germline. The chain's CDR3 is CASSYHSGGGREKLFF. The CDR3, as DNA: TGTGCCAGCAGTTACCACTCAGGGGGCGGGCGTGAAAAACTGTTTTTT.

V and J are TRBV5-4 and TRBJ2-1; D may be TRBD2 (5 bases). V gave up 3 bases and J gave up 6 bases, with 7 bases separating them. Germline V gene lookup returns CDR1 SGHNT and CDR2 YYREEE (reference sequence). The CDR3 is 12 amino acids. The CDR3 nucleotides read TGTGCCAGCAGCTCGGAGGTCAATGAGCAGTTCTTC. Its translation is CASSSEVNEQFF.

The rearrangement uses TRBV6-1 and TRBJ2-7; possible D gene TRBD1, 6 bases. This CDR3 contains 14 residues. V was shortened by 5 bases and J by 6 bases, with 17 bases between the two germline ends. From germline, CDR1 is MNHNS and CDR2 SASEGT. CDR3 region: CASSPGHQGGEQYF. Written as DNA, the CDR3 is TGTGCCAGCAGTCCGGGCCACCAAGGGGGCGAGCAGTACTTC.

V gene TRBV5-4 combines with J gene TRBJ1-3, with D unresolved. The V end lost 4 bases, the J end lost 2 bases, and 13 bases lay between the germline ends. Germline CDR1 SGHNT, CDR2 YYREEE (reference sequence). There are 15 residues in the CDR3. The CDR3 bases are TGTGCCAGCAGCGATTTGGAGGGTACTGGAAACACCATATATTTT. Protein: CASSDLEGTGNTIYF. Full variable domain (outside the CDR3, taken from reference TRBV5-4 and TRBJ1-3): ETGVTQSPTHLIKTRGQQVTLRCSSQSGHNTVSWYQQALGQGPQFIFQYYREEENGRGNFPPRFSGLQFPNYSSELNVNALELDDSALYLCASSDLEGTGNTIYFGEGSWLTVV.

This rearrangement joins TRBV25-1 to TRBJ2-1; D ambiguous. V lost 1 base and J 13 bases, leaving 11 bases between the germline ends. Germline loops: CDR1 MGHDK, CDR2 SYGVNS. The CDR3 length is 12 residues. In nucleotides, the CDR3 is TGTGCCAGCAGTGAATCGGGTGGCGGACAGTTCTTC. This gives the protein CASSESGGGQFF.

The chain employs TRBV28 and TRBJ2-7; 11 bases match TRBD1. CDR3 size: 15 residues. Germline assignment: CDR1 MDHEN and CDR2 SYDVKM. The ends lost 6 bases at V and 1 base at J; junction bases unmatched: 5. CDR3 sequence reads: CASRDRDRGSYEQYF. DNA of the CDR3: TGTGCCAGCAGGGATCGGGACAGGGGGTCCTACGAGCAGTACTTC.

The chain recombines TRBV6-5 with TRBJ1-4; 7 bases match TRBD1. The CDR3 loop spans 13 amino acids. In germline, CDR1 is MNHEY, CDR2 SVGAGI. V lost 8 bases and J lost 7; bases outside the gene matches: 7. The CDR3 DNA is TGTGCCAGCCGAGACAGGGCGGGTGAAAAACTGTTTTTT. It translates to CASRDRAGEKLFF.

The chain recombines TRBV5-1 with TRBJ1-1; 9 nucleotides align to TRBD1. The CDR3 loop spans 16 amino acids. Germline lookup yields CDR1 SGHRS and CDR2 YFSETQ. V trimming: 3 bases; J trimming: 0 bases; junction bases outside the gene matches: 6. This CDR3 reads CASSSQGATLNTEAFF. CDR3 bases: TGCGCCAGCAGCTCACAGGGGGCGACCCTGAACACTGAAGCTTTCTTT.

V is TRBV19 and J is TRBJ2-7; D not certain. The germline V gene encodes CDR1 LNHDA and CDR2 SQIVND (reference sequence). This CDR3 has 12 residues. The V and J ends lost 5 bases and 3 bases respectively, with 8 bases between them. DNA for the CDR3: TGTGCCAGTAGTGCGCTAGGCTACGAGCAGTACTTC. It is translated as CASSALGYEQYF.

The J gene is TRBJ2-1, the V gene TRBV6-1, with 9 bases that match TRBD1. CDR3 length: 15 amino acids. V dropped 6 bases and J dropped 4; count of bases not matched to a gene: 7. Germline loops: CDR1 MNHNS, CDR2 SASEGT. Here the CDR3 reads CASSAGTGKYNEQFF. CDR3 coding DNA: TGTGCCAGCAGCGCCGGGACAGGGAAATACAATGAGCAGTTCTTC.

The V call is TRBV7-6, the J call TRBJ2-1, with a possible D match to TRBD2 (6 bases). CDR3 size: 12 residues. The germline V gene encodes CDR1 SGHVS and CDR2 FNYEAQ. Deletions cut 5 bases from V and 10 bases from J, with 12 bases between. CDR3 nucleotides: TGTGCCAGCAGCACCGGGAGTGGAGAGCAGTTCTTC. Its translation: CASSTGSGEQFF.

V and J are TRBV29-1 and TRBJ2-2; D may be TRBD2 (7 bases). The CDR3 consists of 14 residues. Deletions cut 6 bases from V and 7 bases from J, with 18 bases between. Germline CDR1 reads SQVTM; CDR2 reads ANQGSEA. The CDR3 sequence: CSVGLGGAGGELFF. The CDR3 DNA reads as TGCAGCGTCGGCCTTGGGGGGGCAGGCGGGGAGCTGTTTTTT.

This clone appeared a single time. Other DNA sequences in the same sample also yield this CDR3. The V and J genes are TRBV6-1 and TRBJ1-2; D possibly corresponds to TRBD1 (5 bases). Germline V lookup: CDR1 MNHNS, CDR2 SASEGT. V lost 2 bases, J lost 5 bases, and 9 bases lay in between. CDR3 length: 13 residues. The CDR3 DNA sequence: TGTGCCAGCAGTGAACGCCAGGGTTATGGCTACACCTTC. Its protein is CASSERQGYGYTF.